Following are 21 T cell receptor beta chains from one sample sequenced in a study of long-term antiretroviral therapy in people with HIV. immunoSEQ v3.0 was run at survey level. The data were produced by immunoSEQ multiplex PCR, yet TCRdb's version contains in-frame clones alone and is incomplete. Found here are about 35,000 clones, 70% to 90% of them singletons; the top ten hold over 9.5%. The sample here was unsorted PBMCs, taken 2.2 years after starting antiretroviral therapy. The receptors stem from a man aged 18 to 35 with HIV.

This chain connects TRBV6-6 to TRBJ1-5; D is possibly TRBD1 (5 bases). The CDR3 length is 15 residues. Germline V gives CDR1 MNHNY, CDR2 SVGAGI (reference sequence). V was shortened by 5 bases and J by 2 bases, with 13 bases between the two germline ends. This CDR3 reads CASSPTAVGNQPQHF. The CDR3, as DNA: TGTGCCAGCAGTCCGACAGCCGTGGGCAATCAGCCCCAGCATTTT.

The chain employs TRBV15 and TRBJ2-1; D possibly corresponds to TRBD2 (6 bases). The length of the CDR3 is 13 residues. V was cut by 1 base and J by 6 bases, with 7 bases left in between. Germline CDR1 reads LNHNV; CDR2 reads YYDKDF (reference sequence). The CDR3 DNA reads as TGTGCCACCAGCAGAGTGGGGGGCAATGAGCAGTTCTTC. Translated, it gives CATSRVGGNEQFF.

This rearrangement joins TRBV2 to TRBJ2-3; 8 nucleotides agree with TRBD1. The CDR3 has 14 residues. Germline CDR1 and CDR2: SNHLY and FYNNEI. V shed 7 bases, J shed 4 bases, and the junction held 7 bases outside the gene matches. The CDR3 nucleotides read TGTGCCAGCATGACAGGGGAAGATCCAGATACGCAGTATTTT. Its translation: CASMTGEDPDTQYF.

The J gene is TRBJ2-7, the V gene TRBV10-3; 8 positions match TRBD1. V dropped 11 bases and J dropped 3; count of bases not matched to a gene: 24. In germline, CDR1 is ENHRY, CDR2 SYGVKD. The length of the CDR3 is 18 residues. CDR3 in amino acids: CAPRPPGQALEDSYEQYF. As DNA, the CDR3 is TGTGCCCCCCGACCTCCGGGACAGGCTCTAGAGGACAGCTACGAGCAGTACTTC.

The gene calls are TRBV5-1 and TRBJ2-2; D may be TRBD1 (6 bases). The germline gives CDR1 SGHRS, CDR2 YFSETQ. This CDR3 comprises 18 residues. V was shortened by 2 bases and J by 0 bases, with 17 bases between the two germline ends. The CDR3 here is CASSLFIMDSANTGELFF. Here the CDR3 DNA reads TGCGCCAGCAGCTTATTTATAATGGACAGCGCGAACACCGGGGAGCTGTTTTTT.

This chain links TRBV4-2 with TRBJ2-7; 9 bases are a match to TRBD1. CDR1 and CDR2 from the germline V gene are LGHNA and YNFKEQ. The CDR3 extends over 17 amino acids. V was clipped by 3 bases and J by 3 bases; unmatched bases: 12. DNA of the CDR3: TGTGCCAGCAGCCATTCGGTAACACCGGGACAGGGCTACGAGCAGTACTTC. Translated, it gives CASSHSVTPGQGYEQYF.

Only one count was recorded for this clone. The V call is TRBV5-6, the J call TRBJ2-5; D remains ambiguous. The CDR3 extends over 14 amino acids. CDR1 is SGHDT, CDR2 YYEEEE, per germline. Trimming removed 0 bases at V and 2 bases at J, with 8 bases between. CDR3 sequence (DNA): TGTGCCAGCAGCTTGGATATAGAGCAAGAGACCCAGTACTTC. This encodes CASSLDIEQETQYF.

The V and J genes are TRBV6-4 and TRBJ2-2, with D possibly matching TRBD2 (5 bases). Germline CDR1 MRHNA, CDR2 SNTAGT. The ends were cut back, 4 bases at V and 3 bases at J, with 9 bases in the middle. The CDR3 spans 14 residues. CDR3 nucleotides: TGTGCCAGCAGTGCCGGGGTTGACACCGGGGAGCTGTTTTTT. Its protein product is CASSAGVDTGELFF.

This sequence joins TRBV5-6 and TRBJ1-2; perhaps TRBD1 as D (5 bases). The germline gives CDR1 SGHDT, CDR2 YYEEEE. V was shortened by 3 bases and J by 4 bases, with 19 bases between the two germline ends. The CDR3 sequence is 16 residues long. DNA for the CDR3: TGTGCCAGCAGCTCCTCAGGATGGGGACCGAGCTATGGCTACACCTTC. Its protein product is CASSSSGWGPSYGYTF.

This chain uses TRBV2 with TRBJ2-7; 9 nucleotides line up with TRBD2. This CDR3 region has 15 residues. Germline V gene data show CDR1 as SNHLY and CDR2 as FYNNEI. The junction had 10 bases not matched to a gene; V was cut back by 7 bases and J by 3 bases. The CDR3 DNA reads TGTGCCAGCAAAGAGGCTAGCGGGAAAATCTACGAGCAGTACTTC. Residues: CASKEASGKIYEQYF.

The V and J genes are TRBV18 and TRBJ2-1; D is unresolved. Looked up from germline, CDR1 is KGHSH and CDR2 is LQKENI. Trimming removed 2 bases at V and 6 bases at J, with 8 bases between. The CDR3 is 13 residues long. This chain's CDR3 is CASSPALINEQFF. The CDR3 bases are TGTGCCAGCTCACCAGCCTTAATCAATGAGCAGTTCTTC.

This clone was seen a single time. The V call is TRBV6-5, the J call TRBJ1-6; 8 bases map to TRBD1. CDR1 is MNHEY, CDR2 SVGAGI, per germline. The CDR3 length is 15 residues. Trimming took 7 bases from V and 6 from J; bases not matched to a gene: 8. CDR3 residues: CASNLQGARNSPLHF. The DNA for the CDR3 is TGTGCCAGCAATCTTCAGGGGGCTCGTAATTCACCCCTCCACTTT.

Turning to this clone: The same CDR3 arises from other DNA sequences in this sample as well. The rearrangement links TRBV14 to TRBJ1-2, with 10 bases identical to TRBD1. The CDR3 consists of 15 residues. V dropped 6 bases and J dropped 6; count of bases not matched to a gene: 10. Looked up from germline, CDR1 is SGHDN and CDR2 is FVKESK. CDR3 protein: CASSHRDRGPHGYTF. The CDR3 region has the DNA TGTGCCAGCAGTCACAGGGACAGGGGCCCCCATGGCTACACCTTC.

This chain uses TRBV11-2 with TRBJ2-7; no definite D call. Germline CDR1 is SGHAT and CDR2 is FQNNGV. The CDR3 consists of 10 residues. Trimming stripped 2 bases from V and 5 bases from J, with 1 base between. Here the CDR3 reads CASSLNEQYF. Here the CDR3 DNA reads TGTGCCAGCAGCTTAAACGAGCAGTACTTC.

This chain uses TRBV27 with TRBJ2-1; 8 positions match TRBD2. The CDR3 covers 18 residues. J gave up 5 bases and V 6 bases, and 18 bases lay outside the gene matches. The germline gives CDR1 MNHEY, CDR2 SMNVEV (reference sequence). The CDR3 DNA is TGTGCCAGCAGCCTTCTCGAGACTAGCGCGACCTTTGACAATGAGCAGTTCTTC. This sequence encodes CASSLLETSATFDNEQFF.

The CDR3 loop is CASSPRRVNTEAFF. The CDR3 coding sequence is TGTGCCAGCAGCCCGAGGCGTGTGAACACTGAAGCTTTCTTT. The V call is TRBV4-2, the J call TRBJ1-1; no clear D. The CDR3 loop spans 14 amino acids. Trimming pared 4 bases from V and 0 bases from J, leaving 9 bases between. CDR1 and CDR2 from the germline V gene are LGHNA and YNFKEQ.

The rearrangement links TRBV4-3 to TRBJ2-7; maybe TRBD1 (6 bases). This CDR3 region has 13 residues. Germline CDR1 is LGHNA and CDR2 is YSLEER. V lost 4 bases to trimming and J lost 1 base, with 8 bases between them. The CDR3 reads CASSRGQSYEQYF. CDR3 DNA sequence: TGCGCCAGCAGCCGAGGACAGTCCTACGAGCAGTACTTC.

This clone came up a few times. This chain connects TRBV9 to TRBJ1-2; no reliable D call. V gave up 3 bases and J gave up 1 base, with 7 bases separating them. CDR1 is SGDLS and CDR2 is YYNGEE in the germline V gene. CDR3 length: 13 amino acids. The CDR3, as DNA: TGTGCCAGCAGCGGACACGTTAACTATGGCTACACCTTC. It specifies CASSGHVNYGYTF.

The J gene is TRBJ2-1, the V gene TRBV9; no clear D gene. Germline V gene data show CDR1 as SGDLS and CDR2 as YYNGEE. Trimming took off 0 bases at V and 6 bases at J, with 7 bases between the two ends. The CDR3 has 13 amino acids. The DNA for the CDR3 is TGTGCCAGCAGCGTAGAGCTAGGCAATGAGCAGTTCTTC. Residues: CASSVELGNEQFF.

This rearrangement joins TRBV2 to TRBJ2-6; D is uncertain. V lost 4 bases and J lost 8, with 6 bases in between. Germline CDR1 reads SNHLY; CDR2 reads FYNNEI. The CDR3 totals 12 residues. The CDR3 DNA reads as TGTGCCAGCAGTGTAGGCACCAACGTCCTGACTTTC. It translates to CASSVGTNVLTF. The full variable domain, rest sourced from reference TRBV2 and TRBJ2-6, is EPEVTQTPSHQVTQMGQEVILRCVPISNHLYFYWYRQILGQKVEFLVSFYNNEISEKSEIFDDQFSVERPDGSNFTLKIRSTKLEDSAMYFCASSVGTNVLTFGAGSRLTVL.

The V and J genes are TRBV7-6 and TRBJ1-4, with a possible D match to TRBD1 (6 bases). The CDR3 totals 15 residues. The V and J ends lost 3 bases and 8 bases respectively, with 16 bases between them. CDR1 SGHVS and CDR2 FNYEAQ come from the germline V gene. CDR3: CASSFSGGGGEKLFF. The CDR3 bases are TGTGCCAGCAGCTTTTCAGGAGGGGGAGGCGAAAAACTGTTTTTT. The full variable domain, in which reference TRBV7-6 and TRBJ1-4 provide the parts outside the CDR3, is GAGVSQSPRYKVTKRGQDVALRCDPISGHVSLYWYRQALGQGPEFLTYFNYEAQQDKSGLPNDRFSAERPEGSISTLTIQRTEQRDSAMYRCASSFSGGGGEKLFFGSGTQLSVL.